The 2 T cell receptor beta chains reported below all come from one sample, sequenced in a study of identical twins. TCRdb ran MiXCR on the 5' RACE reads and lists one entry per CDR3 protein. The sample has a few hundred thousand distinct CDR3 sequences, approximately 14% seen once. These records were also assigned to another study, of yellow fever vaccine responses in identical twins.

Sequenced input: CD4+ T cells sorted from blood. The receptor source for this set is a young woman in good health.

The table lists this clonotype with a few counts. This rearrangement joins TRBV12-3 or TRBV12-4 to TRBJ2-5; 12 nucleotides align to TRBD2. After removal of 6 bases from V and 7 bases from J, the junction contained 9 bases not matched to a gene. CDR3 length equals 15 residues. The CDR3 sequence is CASSGTGTSGPTQYF. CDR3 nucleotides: TGTGCCAGCAGCGGGACCGGGACTAGCGGGCCGACCCAGTACTTC.

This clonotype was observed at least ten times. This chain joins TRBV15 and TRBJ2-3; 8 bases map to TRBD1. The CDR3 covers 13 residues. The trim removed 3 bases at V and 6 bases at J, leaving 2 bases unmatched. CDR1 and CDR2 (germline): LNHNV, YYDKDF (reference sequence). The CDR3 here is CATSRDRVDTQYF. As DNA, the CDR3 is TGTGCCACCAGCAGGGACAGGGTTGATACGCAGTATTTT.